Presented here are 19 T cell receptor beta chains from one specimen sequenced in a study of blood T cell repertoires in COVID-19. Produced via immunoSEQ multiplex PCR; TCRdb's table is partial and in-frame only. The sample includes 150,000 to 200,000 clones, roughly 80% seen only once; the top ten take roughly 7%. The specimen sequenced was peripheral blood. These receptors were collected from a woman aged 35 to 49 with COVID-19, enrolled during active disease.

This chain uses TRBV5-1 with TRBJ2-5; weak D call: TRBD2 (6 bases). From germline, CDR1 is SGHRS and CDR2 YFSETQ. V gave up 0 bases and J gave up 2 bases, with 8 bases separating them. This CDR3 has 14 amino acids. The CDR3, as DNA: TGCGCCAGCAGCTTGGGGGACTTACAAGAGACCCAGTACTTC. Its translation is CASSLGDLQETQYF.

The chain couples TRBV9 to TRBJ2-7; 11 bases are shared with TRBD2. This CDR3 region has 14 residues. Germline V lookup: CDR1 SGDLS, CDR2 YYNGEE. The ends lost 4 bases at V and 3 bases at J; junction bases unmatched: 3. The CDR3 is CASSTTSGNYEQYF. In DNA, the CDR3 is TGTGCCAGCAGCACGACTAGCGGGAACTACGAGCAGTACTTC.

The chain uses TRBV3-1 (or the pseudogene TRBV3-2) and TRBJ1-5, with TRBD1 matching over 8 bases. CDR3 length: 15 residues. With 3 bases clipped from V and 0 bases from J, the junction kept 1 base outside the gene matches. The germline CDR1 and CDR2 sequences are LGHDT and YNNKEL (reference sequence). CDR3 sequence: CASSQTGDSNQPQHF. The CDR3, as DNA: TGTGCCAGCAGCCAGACAGGGGATAGCAATCAGCCCCAGCATTTT.

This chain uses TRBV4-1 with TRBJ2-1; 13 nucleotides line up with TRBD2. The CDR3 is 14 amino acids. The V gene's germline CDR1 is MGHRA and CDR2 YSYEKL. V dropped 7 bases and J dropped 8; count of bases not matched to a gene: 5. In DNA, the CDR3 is TGCGCCAGCACGGGACTAGCGGGGCCGGATGAGCAGTTCTTC. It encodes CASTGLAGPDEQFF.

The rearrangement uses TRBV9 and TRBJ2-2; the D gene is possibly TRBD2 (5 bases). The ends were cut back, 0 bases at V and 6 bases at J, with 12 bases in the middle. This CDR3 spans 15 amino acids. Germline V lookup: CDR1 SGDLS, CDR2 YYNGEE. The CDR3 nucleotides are TGTGCCAGCAGCGTAGAGGTCGGAGCGGCCGGGGAGCTGTTTTTT. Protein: CASSVEVGAAGELFF.

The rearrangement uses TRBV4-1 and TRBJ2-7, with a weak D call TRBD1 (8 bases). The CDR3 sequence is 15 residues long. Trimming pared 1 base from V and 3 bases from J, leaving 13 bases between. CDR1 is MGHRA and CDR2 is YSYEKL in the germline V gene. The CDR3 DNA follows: TGCGCCAGCAGCCAAGCGAGCGGGACAGGCTACGAGCAGTACTTC. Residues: CASSQASGTGYEQYF.

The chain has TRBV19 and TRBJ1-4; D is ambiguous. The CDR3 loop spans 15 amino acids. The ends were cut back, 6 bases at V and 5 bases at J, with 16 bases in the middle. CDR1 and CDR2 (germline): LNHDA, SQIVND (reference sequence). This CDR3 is CASSTPRQPNEKLFF. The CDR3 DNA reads TGTGCCAGTAGCACTCCGCGGCAGCCAAATGAAAAACTGTTTTTT.

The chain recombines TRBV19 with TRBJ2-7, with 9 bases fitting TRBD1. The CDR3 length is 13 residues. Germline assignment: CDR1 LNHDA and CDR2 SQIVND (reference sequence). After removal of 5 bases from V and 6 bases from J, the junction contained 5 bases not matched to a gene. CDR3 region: CASSADRGGEQYF. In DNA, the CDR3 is TGTGCCAGTAGTGCGGACAGGGGTGGCGAGCAGTACTTC. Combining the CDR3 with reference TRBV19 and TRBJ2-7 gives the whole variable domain DGGITQSPKYLFRKEGQNVTLSCEQNLNHDAMYWYRQDPGQGLRLIYYSQIVNDFQKGDIAEGYSVSREKKESFPLTVTSAQKNPTAFYLCASSADRGGEQYFGPGTRLTVT.

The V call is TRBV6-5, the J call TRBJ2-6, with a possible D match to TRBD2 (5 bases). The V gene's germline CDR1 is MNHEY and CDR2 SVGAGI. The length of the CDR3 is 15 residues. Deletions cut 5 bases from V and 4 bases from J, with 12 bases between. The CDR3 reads CASSILSGGANVLTF. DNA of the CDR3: TGTGCCAGCAGTATTTTAAGCGGCGGGGCCAACGTCCTGACTTTC.

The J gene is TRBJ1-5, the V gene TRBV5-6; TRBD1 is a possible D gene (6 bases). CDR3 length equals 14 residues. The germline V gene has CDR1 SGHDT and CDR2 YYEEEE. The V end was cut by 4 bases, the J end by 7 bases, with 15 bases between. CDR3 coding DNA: TGTGCCAGCAGCGCAGGACAGCAAAAACAGCCCCAGCATTTT. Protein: CASSAGQQKQPQHF.

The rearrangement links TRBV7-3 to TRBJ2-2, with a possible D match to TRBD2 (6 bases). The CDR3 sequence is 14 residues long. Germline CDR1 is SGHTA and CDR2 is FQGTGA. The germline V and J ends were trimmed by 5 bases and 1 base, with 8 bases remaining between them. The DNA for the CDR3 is TGTGCCAGCAGCCTTAGCGGGAACACCGGGGAGCTGTTTTTT. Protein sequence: CASSLSGNTGELFF.

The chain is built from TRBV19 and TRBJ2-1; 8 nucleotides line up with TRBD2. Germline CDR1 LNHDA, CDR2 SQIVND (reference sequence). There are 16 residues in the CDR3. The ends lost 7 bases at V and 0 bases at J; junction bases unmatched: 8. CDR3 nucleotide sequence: TGTGCCAGTAATATCATAGCGGGGAACTCCTACAATGAGCAGTTCTTC. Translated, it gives CASNIIAGNSYNEQFF.

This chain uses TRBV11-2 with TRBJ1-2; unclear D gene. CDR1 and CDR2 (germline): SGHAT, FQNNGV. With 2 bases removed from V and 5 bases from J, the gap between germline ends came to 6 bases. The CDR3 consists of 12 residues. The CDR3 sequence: CASSLTGYGYTF. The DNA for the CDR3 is TGTGCCAGCAGCTTAACCGGGTATGGCTACACCTTC.

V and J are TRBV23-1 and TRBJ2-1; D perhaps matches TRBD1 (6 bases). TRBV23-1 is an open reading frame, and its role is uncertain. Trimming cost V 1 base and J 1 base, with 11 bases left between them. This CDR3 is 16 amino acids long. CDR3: CASSQWFTGSYNEQFF. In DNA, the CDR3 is TGCGCCAGCAGTCAATGGTTCACAGGGTCCTACAATGAGCAGTTCTTC.

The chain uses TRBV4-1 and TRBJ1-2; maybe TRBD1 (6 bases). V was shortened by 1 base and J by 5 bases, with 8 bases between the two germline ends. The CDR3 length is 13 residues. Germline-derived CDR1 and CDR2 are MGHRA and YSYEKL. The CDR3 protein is CASSQAGAYGYTF. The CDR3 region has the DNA TGCGCCAGCAGCCAAGCAGGGGCTTATGGCTACACCTTC.

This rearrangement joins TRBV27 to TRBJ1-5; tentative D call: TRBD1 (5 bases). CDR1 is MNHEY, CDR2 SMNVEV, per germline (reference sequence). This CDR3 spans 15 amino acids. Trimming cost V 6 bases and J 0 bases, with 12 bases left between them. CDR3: CASSPGGHSNQPQHF. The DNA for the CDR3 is TGTGCCAGCAGCCCCGGTGGACATAGCAATCAGCCCCAGCATTTT.

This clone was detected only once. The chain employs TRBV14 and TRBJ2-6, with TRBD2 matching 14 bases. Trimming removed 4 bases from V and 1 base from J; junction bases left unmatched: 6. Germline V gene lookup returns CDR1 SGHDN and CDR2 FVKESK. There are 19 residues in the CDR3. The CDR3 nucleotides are TGTGCCAGCAGCCGAAAAGGGACTAGCGGGGGTTCTGGGGCCAACGTCCTGACTTTC. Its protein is CASSRKGTSGGSGANVLTF.

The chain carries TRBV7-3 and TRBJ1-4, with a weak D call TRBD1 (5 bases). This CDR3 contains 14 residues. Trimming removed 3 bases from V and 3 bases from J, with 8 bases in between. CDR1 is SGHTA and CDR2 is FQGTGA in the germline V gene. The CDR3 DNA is TGTGCCAGCAGCTTTTCACAGGCTAATGAAAAACTGTTTTTT. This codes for CASSFSQANEKLFF. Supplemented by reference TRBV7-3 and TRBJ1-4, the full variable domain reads GAGVSQTPSNKVTEKGKYVELRCDPISGHTALYWYRQSLGQGPEFLIYFQGTGAADDSGLPNDRFFAVRPEGSVSTLKIQRTERGDSAVYLCASSFSQANEKLFFGSGTQLSVL.

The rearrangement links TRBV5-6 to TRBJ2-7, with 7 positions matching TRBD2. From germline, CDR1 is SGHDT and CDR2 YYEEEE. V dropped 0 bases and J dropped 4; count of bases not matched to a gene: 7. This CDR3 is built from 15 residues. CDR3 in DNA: TGTGCCAGCAGCTTGGCCCCAGCGGGGATGTACGAGCAGTACTTC. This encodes CASSLAPAGMYEQYF.